This T cell receptor beta chain was identified in a study of shared clonotypes between healthy human individuals. Study details: Contributing individuals were a couple of females and a few males aged 18 to 49.

Study-level results: Sequencing depth was expected to affect clonotype sharing among donors. It was the non-shared clonotypes that had lower generation probabilities than clonotypes shared by all four donors.

As processed by the authors: There were no quality scores in the junction-only immunoSEQ sequences, so filtering differed. Profiling relied on immunoSEQ multiplex PCR, and the TCRdb table lists in-frame clones only, not all of them. V, J and clone size reflect that table, while D and trimming were determined from the DNA. The sample yields some 2,000,000 clones, more than 90% seen once. The CDR3 spans 13 residues. The V gene's germline CDR1 is KGHSH and CDR2 LQKENI. Trimming removed 6 bases at V and 4 bases at J, with 12 bases between. This clone has only one observation. Its cognate antigen is unknown.

The J gene is TRBJ1-1, the V gene TRBV18, with D uncertain. This receptor was identified in a man in his late teens or twenties in good health. Material for sequencing was naive CD4+ T cells sorted from blood. Subset: CD45RA+ positively selected. The DNA for the CDR3 is TGTGCCAGCTCCGGTATCCTCGGCACTGAAGCTTTCTTT. Translating gives CASSGILGTEAFF.